This T cell receptor beta chain was identified during a study of blood T cell repertoires in COVID-19. V shed 2 bases and J shed 6 bases, with 11 bases lying between them. In germline, CDR1 is SNHLY, CDR2 FYNNEI. The CDR3 runs to 13 residues. Sequencing was performed with immunoSEQ multiplex PCR; in TCRdb, only in-frame clones are kept and a portion is missing. The repertoire holds 260,000 or so clones, with roughly 88% as singletons. This clone was recorded a few times. Input material: peripheral blood. This rearrangement joins TRBV2 to TRBJ2-7; D is possibly TRBD1 (5 bases). This receptor was taken from a man between 18 and 35 years old with active or convalescent COVID-19. CDR3 coding DNA: TGTGCCAGCAGTGAACCGTTCAGGGTCGAGCAGTACTTC. Translated: CASSEPFRVEQYF.